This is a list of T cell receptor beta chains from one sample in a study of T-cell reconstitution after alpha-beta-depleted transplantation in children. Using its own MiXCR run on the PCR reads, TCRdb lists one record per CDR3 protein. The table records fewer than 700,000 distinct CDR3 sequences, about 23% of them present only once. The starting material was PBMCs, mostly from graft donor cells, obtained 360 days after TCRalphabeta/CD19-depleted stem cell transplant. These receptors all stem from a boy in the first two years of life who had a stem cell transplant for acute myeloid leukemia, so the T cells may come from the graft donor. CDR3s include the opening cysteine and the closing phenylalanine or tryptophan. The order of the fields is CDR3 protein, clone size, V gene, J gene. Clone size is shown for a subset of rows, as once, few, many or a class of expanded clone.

CDR3: CASSATGGFQPQHF
size: many
V: TRBV25-1
J: TRBJ1-5

CDR3: CASSQERGNIQYF
size: NA
V: TRBV3-1
J: TRBJ2-4

CDR3: CSVEFQGAKGNYGYTF
size: NA
V: TRBV29-1
J: TRBJ1-2

CDR3: CASSSFGLAGGGTDTQYF
size: many
V: TRBV28
J: TRBJ2-3

CDR3: CASSLRGQVNTIYF
size: many
V: TRBV5-1
J: TRBJ1-3

CDR3: CASRRRTGVDEQFF
size: NA
V: TRBV27
J: TRBJ2-1

CDR3: CASSLAVVPRDEQYF
size: few
V: TRBV5-5
J: TRBJ2-7

CDR3: CASSASGTSGGAQYNEQFF
size: NA
V: TRBV21-1
J: TRBJ2-1

CDR3: CASSLAGTVYNEQFF
size: many
V: TRBV27
J: TRBJ2-1

CDR3: CSALGQGIEGYGYTF
size: few
V: TRBV20-1
J: TRBJ1-2

CDR3: CSAWPGGGSTDTQYF
size: NA
V: TRBV20-1
J: TRBJ2-3

CDR3: CASSFRGVVDTGELFF
size: many
V: TRBV12-3/TRBV12-4
J: TRBJ2-2

CDR3: CASSSDREVSEQYF
size: few
V: TRBV5-1
J: TRBJ2-7

CDR3: CASSLGTSSYNEQFF
size: many
V: TRBV11-3
J: TRBJ2-1

CDR3: CASQGYTEAFF
size: many
V: TRBV7-9
J: TRBJ1-1

CDR3: CASSLNLRPNEQFF
size: NA
V: TRBV5-6
J: TRBJ2-1

CDR3: CASSHTGQGVGEQYF
size: few
V: TRBV14
J: TRBJ2-7

CDR3: CASTPGHLTDTQYF
size: NA
V: TRBV12-3/TRBV12-4
J: TRBJ2-3

CDR3: CATSDTSFFNTDTQYF
size: NA
V: TRBV24-1
J: TRBJ2-3

CDR3: CASSRRGGVTGANVLTF
size: NA
V: TRBV25-1
J: TRBJ2-6

CDR3: CASTPLEGPTDTQYF
size: few
V: TRBV7-2
J: TRBJ2-3

CDR3: CASSWGGTSSYEQYF
size: few
V: TRBV7-2
J: TRBJ2-7

CDR3: CSARGYIGAAQYF
size: NA
V: TRBV20-1
J: TRBJ2-3

CDR3: CASSPGISYEQYF
size: NA
V: TRBV5-1
J: TRBJ2-7

CDR3: CASSRISGGPYNEQFF
size: many
V: TRBV14
J: TRBJ2-1

CDR3: CATSDSSVAGQFF
size: many
V: TRBV24-1
J: TRBJ2-1

CDR3: CASSLGTGEQFF
size: many
V: TRBV12-3/TRBV12-4
J: TRBJ2-1

CDR3: CATSTRTGGYYEQYF
size: NA
V: TRBV24-1
J: TRBJ2-7

CDR3: CASSQDTAGRELFF
size: many
V: TRBV3-1
J: TRBJ2-2

CDR3: CATSDPGTARGDTQYF
size: NA
V: TRBV24-1
J: TRBJ2-3

CDR3: CSVEALGGVYF
size: many
V: TRBV29-1
J: TRBJ2-4

CDR3: CASSFDRTQPQHF
size: few
V: TRBV12-3/TRBV12-4
J: TRBJ1-5

CDR3: CSGDSGNTIYF
size: NA
V: TRBV29-1
J: TRBJ1-3

CDR3: CASSQDHRDRLLSYGYTF
size: NA
V: TRBV4-3
J: TRBJ1-2

CDR3: CAISEQAQTQETQYF
size: NA
V: TRBV10-3
J: TRBJ2-5

CDR3: CSARPTGGDLGYNEQFF
size: few
V: TRBV20-1
J: TRBJ2-1

CDR3: CSAPLPAGRREKLFF
size: NA
V: TRBV20-1
J: TRBJ1-4

CDR3: CASSKGQGTTDTQYF
size: NA
V: TRBV5-6
J: TRBJ2-3

CDR3: CASSQVGGYEQYF
size: NA
V: TRBV4-1
J: TRBJ2-7

CDR3: CASRGILYNEQFF
size: few
V: TRBV5-1
J: TRBJ2-1

CDR3: CSATDRLAKNIQYF
size: NA
V: TRBV20-1
J: TRBJ2-4

CDR3: CASSPPDSDTQYF
size: few
V: TRBV18
J: TRBJ2-3

CDR3: CASSSQTRANTEAFF
size: NA
V: TRBV7-9
J: TRBJ1-1

CDR3: CASSLAQEGNEQFF
size: few
V: TRBV7-7
J: TRBJ2-1